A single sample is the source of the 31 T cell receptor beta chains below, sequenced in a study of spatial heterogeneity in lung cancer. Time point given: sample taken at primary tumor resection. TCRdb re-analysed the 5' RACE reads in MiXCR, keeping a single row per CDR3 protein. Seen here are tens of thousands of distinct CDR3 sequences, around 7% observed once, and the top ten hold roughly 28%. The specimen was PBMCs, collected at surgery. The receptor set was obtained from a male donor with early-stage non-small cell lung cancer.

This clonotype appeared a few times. Here the CDR3 reads CASSSGRGNIQYF. The CDR3 region has the DNA TGTGCCAGCAGCTCGGGACGAGGAAACATTCAGTACTTC. V and J are TRBV7-2 and TRBJ2-4; D may match TRBD1 or TRBD2 (5 bases each). From germline, CDR1 is SGHTA and CDR2 FQGNSA. This CDR3 has 13 amino acids. The ends were cut back, 4 bases at V and 6 bases at J, with 10 bases in the middle. The full variable domain, in which reference TRBV7-2 and TRBJ2-4 provide the parts outside the CDR3, is GAGVSQSPSNKVTEKGKDVELRCDPISGHTALYWYRQSLGQGLEFLIYFQGNSAPDKSGLPSDRFSAERTGGSVSTLTIQRTQQEDSAVYLCASSSGRGNIQYFGAGTRLSVL.

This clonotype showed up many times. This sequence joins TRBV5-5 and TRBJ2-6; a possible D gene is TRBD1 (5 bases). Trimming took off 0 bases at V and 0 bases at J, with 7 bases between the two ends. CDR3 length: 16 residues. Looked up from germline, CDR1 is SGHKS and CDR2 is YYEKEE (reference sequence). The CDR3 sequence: CASSLEQGSGANVLTF. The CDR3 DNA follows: TGTGCCAGCAGCTTGGAGCAGGGCTCTGGGGCCAACGTCCTGACTTTC.

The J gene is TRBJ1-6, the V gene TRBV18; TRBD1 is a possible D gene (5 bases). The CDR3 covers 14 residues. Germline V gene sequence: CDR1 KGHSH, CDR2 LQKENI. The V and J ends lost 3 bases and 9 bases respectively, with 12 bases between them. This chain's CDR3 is CASSPQGVGSPLHF. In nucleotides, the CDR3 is TGTGCCAGCTCACCTCAAGGGGTCGGTTCACCCCTCCACTTT.

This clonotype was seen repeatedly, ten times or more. The CDR3 DNA follows: TGTGCCAGCAACCCGGGCGCAGATACGCAGTATTTT. Amino acid sequence: CASNPGADTQYF. The rearrangement joins TRBV25-1 to TRBJ2-3; D gene uncertain. Germline V gene data show CDR1 as MGHDK and CDR2 as SYGVNS. This CDR3 region has 12 residues. V was clipped by 7 bases and J by 4 bases, with 9 bases between them.

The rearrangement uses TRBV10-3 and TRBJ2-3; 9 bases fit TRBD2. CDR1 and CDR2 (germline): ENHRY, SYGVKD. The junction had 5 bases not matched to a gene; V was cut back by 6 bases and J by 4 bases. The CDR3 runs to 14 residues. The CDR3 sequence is CAIRGTSPSDTQYF. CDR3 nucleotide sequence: TGTGCCATCAGGGGGACTAGCCCCTCAGATACGCAGTATTTT.

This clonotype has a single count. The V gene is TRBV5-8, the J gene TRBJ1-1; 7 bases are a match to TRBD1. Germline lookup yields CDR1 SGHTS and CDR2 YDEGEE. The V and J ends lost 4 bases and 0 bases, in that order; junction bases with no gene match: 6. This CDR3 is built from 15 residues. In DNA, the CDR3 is TGTGCCAGCAGCAAAAGGGACAGCCTGAACACTGAAGCTTTCTTT. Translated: CASSKRDSLNTEAFF. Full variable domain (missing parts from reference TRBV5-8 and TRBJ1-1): EAGVTQSPTHLIKTRGQQATLRCSPISGHTSVYWYQQALGLGLQFLLWYDEGEERNRGNFPPRFSGRQFPNYSSELNVNALELEDSALYLCASSKRDSLNTEAFFGQGTRLTVV.

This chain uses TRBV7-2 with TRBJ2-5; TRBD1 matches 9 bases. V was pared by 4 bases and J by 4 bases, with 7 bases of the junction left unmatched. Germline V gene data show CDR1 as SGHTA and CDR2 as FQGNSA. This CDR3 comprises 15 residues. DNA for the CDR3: TGTGCCAGCAGCTCTACGGGACAGGGAAGAGAGACCCAGTACTTC. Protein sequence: CASSSTGQGRETQYF.

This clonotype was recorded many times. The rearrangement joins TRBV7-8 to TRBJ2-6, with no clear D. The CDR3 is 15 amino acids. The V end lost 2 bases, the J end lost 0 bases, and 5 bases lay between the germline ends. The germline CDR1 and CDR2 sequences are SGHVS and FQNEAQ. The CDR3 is CASSLYNSGANVLTF. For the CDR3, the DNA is TGTGCCAGCAGCTTATACAACTCTGGGGCCAACGTCCTGACTTTC.

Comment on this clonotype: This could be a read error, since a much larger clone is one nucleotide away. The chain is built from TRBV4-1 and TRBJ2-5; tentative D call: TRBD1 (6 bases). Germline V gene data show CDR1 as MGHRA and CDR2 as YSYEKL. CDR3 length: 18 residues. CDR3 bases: TGCGCCAGCAGCCAAGATTTTCTGGGCCCAGGGGAAGATGGGACCCAGCACTTC. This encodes CASSQDFLGPGEDGTQHF.

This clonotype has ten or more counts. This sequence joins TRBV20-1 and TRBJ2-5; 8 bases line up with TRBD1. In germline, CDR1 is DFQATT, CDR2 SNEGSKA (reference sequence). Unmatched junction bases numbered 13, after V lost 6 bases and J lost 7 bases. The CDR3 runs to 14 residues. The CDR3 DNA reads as TGCAGTGCCCGAGGGTCACAGGGGGTAGGGACCCAGTACTTC. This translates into CSARGSQGVGTQYF.

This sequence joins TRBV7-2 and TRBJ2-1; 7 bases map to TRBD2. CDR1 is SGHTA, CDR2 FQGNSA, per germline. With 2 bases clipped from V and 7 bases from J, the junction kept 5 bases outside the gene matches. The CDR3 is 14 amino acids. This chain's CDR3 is CASSLLAGVNEQFF. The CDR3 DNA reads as TGTGCCAGCAGCTTACTGGCGGGAGTTAATGAGCAGTTCTTC.

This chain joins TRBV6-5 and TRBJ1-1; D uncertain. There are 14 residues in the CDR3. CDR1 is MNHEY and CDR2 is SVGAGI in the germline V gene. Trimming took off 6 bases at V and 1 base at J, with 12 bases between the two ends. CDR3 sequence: CASSPGVANTEAFF. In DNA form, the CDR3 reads TGTGCCAGCAGCCCCGGGGTTGCGAACACTGAAGCTTTCTTT.

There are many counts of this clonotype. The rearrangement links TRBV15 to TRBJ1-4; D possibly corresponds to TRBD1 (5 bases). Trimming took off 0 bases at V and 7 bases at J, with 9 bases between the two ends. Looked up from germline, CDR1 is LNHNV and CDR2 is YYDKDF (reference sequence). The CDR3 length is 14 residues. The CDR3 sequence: CATSRDQGGEKLFF. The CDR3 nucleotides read TGTGCCACCAGCAGAGACCAGGGAGGTGAAAAACTGTTTTTT.

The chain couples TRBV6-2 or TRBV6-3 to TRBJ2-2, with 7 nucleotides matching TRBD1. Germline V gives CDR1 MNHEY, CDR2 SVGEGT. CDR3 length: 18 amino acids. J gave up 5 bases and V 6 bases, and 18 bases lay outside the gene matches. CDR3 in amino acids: CASSYQDRKPWRTGELFF. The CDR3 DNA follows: TGTGCCAGCAGCTATCAGGACAGGAAGCCCTGGAGGACCGGGGAGCTGTTTTTT.

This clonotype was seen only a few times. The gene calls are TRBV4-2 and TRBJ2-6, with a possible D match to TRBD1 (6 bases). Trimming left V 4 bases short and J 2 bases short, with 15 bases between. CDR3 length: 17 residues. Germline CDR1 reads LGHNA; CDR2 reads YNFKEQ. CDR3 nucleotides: TGTGCCAGCAGCCCCTACACAGGGAAGGCTGGGGCCAACGTCCTGACTTTC. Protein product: CASSPYTGKAGANVLTF.

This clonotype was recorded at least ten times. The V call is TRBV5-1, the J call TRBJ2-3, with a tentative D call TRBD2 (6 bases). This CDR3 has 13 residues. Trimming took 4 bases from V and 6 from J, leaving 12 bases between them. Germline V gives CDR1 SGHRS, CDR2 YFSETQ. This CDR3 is CASSLGTADTQYF. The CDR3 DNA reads TGCGCCAGCAGCCTAGGGACTGCCGATACGCAGTATTTT.

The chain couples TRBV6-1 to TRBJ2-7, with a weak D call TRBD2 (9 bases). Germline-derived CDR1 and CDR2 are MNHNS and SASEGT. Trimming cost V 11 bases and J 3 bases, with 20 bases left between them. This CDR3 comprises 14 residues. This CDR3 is CAAGGTGNFYEQYV. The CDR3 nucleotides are TGTGCCGCGGGAGGGACAGGAAATTTCTACGAGCAGTACGTC.

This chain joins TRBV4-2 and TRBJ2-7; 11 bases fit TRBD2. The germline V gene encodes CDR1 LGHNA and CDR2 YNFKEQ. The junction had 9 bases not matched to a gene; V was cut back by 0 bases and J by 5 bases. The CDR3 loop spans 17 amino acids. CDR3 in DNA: TGTGCCAGCAGCCAAGATTGGGCTAGCGGGGGGTGGGACGAGCAGTACTTC. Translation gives CASSQDWASGGWDEQYF.

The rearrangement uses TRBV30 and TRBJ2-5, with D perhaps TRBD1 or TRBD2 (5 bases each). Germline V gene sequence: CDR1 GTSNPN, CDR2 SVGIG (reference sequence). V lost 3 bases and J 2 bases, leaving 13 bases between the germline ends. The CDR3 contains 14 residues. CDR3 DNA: TGTGCCTGGAGAAGGGGACGATATCAAGAGACCCAGTACTTC. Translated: CAWRRGRYQETQYF.

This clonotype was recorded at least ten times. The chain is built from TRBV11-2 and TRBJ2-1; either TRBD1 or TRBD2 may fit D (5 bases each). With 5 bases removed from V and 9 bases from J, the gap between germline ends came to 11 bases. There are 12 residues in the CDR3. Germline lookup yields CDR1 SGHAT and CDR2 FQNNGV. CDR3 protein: CASSAGGVEQFF. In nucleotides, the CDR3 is TGTGCCAGCAGCGCTGGGGGAGTTGAGCAGTTCTTC.

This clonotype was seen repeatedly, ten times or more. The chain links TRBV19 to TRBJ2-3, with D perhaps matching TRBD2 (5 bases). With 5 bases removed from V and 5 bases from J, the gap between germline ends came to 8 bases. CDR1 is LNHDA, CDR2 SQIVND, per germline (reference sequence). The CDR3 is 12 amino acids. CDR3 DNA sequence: TGTGCCAGTAGTGAGGGTGGAGATACGCAGTATTTT. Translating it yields CASSEGGDTQYF.

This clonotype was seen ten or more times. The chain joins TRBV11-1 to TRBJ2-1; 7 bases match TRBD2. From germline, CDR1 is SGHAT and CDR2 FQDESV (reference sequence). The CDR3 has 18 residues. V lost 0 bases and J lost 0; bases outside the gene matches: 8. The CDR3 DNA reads TGTGCCAGCAGCTTAGCGCCTGGTGCGGGGGTCTCCTACAATGAGCAGTTCTTC. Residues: CASSLAPGAGVSYNEQFF.

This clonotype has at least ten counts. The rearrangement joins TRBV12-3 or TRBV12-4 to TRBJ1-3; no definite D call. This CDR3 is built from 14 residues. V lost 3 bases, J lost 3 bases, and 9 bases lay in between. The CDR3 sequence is CASSFAKLGNTIYF. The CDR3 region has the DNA TGTGCCAGCAGTTTTGCCAAACTTGGAAACACCATATATTTT.

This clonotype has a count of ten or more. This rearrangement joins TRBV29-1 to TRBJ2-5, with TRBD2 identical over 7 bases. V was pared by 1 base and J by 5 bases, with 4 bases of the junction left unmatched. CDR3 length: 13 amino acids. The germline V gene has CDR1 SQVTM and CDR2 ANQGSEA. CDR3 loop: CSVEAGGLETQYF. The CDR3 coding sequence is TGCAGCGTTGAAGCGGGAGGACTGGAGACCCAGTACTTC.

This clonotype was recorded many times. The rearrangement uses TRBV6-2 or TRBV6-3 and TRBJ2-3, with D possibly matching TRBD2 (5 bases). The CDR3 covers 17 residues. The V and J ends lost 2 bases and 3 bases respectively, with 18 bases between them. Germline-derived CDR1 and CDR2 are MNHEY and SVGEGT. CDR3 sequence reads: CASSYEVVARGTDTQYF. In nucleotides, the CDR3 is TGTGCCAGCAGTTACGAGGTTGTAGCGAGAGGAACAGATACGCAGTATTTT.

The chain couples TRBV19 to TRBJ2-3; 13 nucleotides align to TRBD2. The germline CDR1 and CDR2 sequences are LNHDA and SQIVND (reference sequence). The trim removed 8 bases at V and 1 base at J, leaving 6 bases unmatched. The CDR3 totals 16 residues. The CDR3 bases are TGTGCCAGTCGCCGACTAGCGGGAGGACGCACAGATACGCAGTATTTT. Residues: CASRRLAGGRTDTQYF.

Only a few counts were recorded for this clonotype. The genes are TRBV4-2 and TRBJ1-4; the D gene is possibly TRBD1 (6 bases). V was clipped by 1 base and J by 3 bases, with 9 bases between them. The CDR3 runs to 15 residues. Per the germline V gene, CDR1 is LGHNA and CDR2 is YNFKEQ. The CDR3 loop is CASSQVPGANEKLFF. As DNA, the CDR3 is TGTGCCAGCAGCCAAGTTCCAGGGGCTAATGAAAAACTGTTTTTT.

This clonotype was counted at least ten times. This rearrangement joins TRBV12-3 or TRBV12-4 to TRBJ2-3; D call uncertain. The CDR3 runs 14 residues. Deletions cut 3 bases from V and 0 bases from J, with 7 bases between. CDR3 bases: TGTGCCAGCAGTTTCGGCAGCAGCACAGATACGCAGTATTTT. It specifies CASSFGSSTDTQYF.

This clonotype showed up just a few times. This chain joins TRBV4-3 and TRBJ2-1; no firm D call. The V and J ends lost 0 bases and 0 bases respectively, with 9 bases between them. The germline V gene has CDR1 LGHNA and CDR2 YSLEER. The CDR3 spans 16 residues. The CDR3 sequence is CASSQEHTTSYNEQFF. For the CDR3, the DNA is TGCGCCAGCAGCCAAGAGCACACAACCTCCTACAATGAGCAGTTCTTC.

CDR3 DNA sequence: TGTGCCAGCAGCTTAGGAGACCGGGAGCAAGAGACCCAGTACTTC. It is translated as CASSLGDREQETQYF. The chain uses TRBV7-2 and TRBJ2-5; D is perhaps TRBD2 (6 bases). The germline V and J ends were trimmed by 1 base and 2 bases, with 11 bases remaining between them. The CDR3 runs to 15 residues. Germline V gene data show CDR1 as SGHTA and CDR2 as FQGNSA. Complete variable domain (other parts from reference TRBV7-2 and TRBJ2-5): GAGVSQSPSNKVTEKGKDVELRCDPISGHTALYWYRQSLGQGLEFLIYFQGNSAPDKSGLPSDRFSAERTGGSVSTLTIQRTQQEDSAVYLCASSLGDREQETQYFGPGTRLLVL.

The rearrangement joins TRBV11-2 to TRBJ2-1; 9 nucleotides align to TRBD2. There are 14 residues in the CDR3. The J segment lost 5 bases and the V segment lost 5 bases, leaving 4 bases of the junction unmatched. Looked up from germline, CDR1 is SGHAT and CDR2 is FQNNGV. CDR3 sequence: CASSRWTSDNEQFF. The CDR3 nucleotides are TGTGCCAGCAGCCGTTGGACTAGCGACAATGAGCAGTTCTTC.